Shown below are 7 T cell receptor beta chains from a single sample sequenced in a study of Ad26.COV2.S vaccination and SARS-CoV-2 variants. Clones were read by immunoSEQ multiplex PCR, and TCRdb kept only the in-frame ones, dropping some. The table shows about 320,000 clones, with around four fifths occurring only once. Treatment: around 19 received Ad26.COV2.S at low or high dose, single or two shots; a few received placebo; per-sample allocation not given. The samples date from day 63 after the first vaccine or placebo injection. Sample: peripheral blood, taken in a trial of Ad26.COV2.S vaccine versus placebo. These receptors all stem from a person between 18 and 65 years old who received the Ad26.COV2.S COVID-19 vaccine or a placebo.

CDR3 amino acids: CASSYSTRDFSYEQYF. CDR3 nucleotide sequence: TGTGCCAGCAGTTACTCGACCCGGGACTTCTCCTACGAGCAGTACTTC. The rearrangement joins TRBV6-2 or TRBV6-3 to TRBJ2-7, with D perhaps TRBD2 (6 bases). The CDR3 is 16 amino acids. Germline CDR1 is MNHEY and CDR2 is SVGEGT. Trimming stripped 0 bases from V and 0 bases from J, with 12 bases between.

V usage is TRBV4-2 and J usage is TRBJ1-4, with D possibly being TRBD1 (6 bases). This CDR3 is 14 amino acids long. The germline V and J ends were trimmed by 0 bases and 8 bases, with 10 bases remaining between them. CDR1 and CDR2 from the germline V gene are LGHNA and YNFKEQ. This CDR3 reads CASSQEVTGEKLFF. CDR3 DNA: TGTGCCAGCAGCCAAGAGGTCACAGGGGAAAAACTGTTTTTT.

In this sample, this clone turned up a few times. This chain connects TRBV7-2 to TRBJ2-3; 8 bases agree with TRBD1. The V gene's germline CDR1 is SGHTA and CDR2 FQGNSA. The CDR3 loop spans 16 amino acids. V lost 5 bases to trimming and J lost 2 bases; unmatched junction nucleotides: 9. The CDR3 sequence is CASSPPTGASTDTQYF. CDR3 in DNA: TGTGCCAGCAGCCCGCCGACAGGGGCCTCCACAGATACGCAGTATTTT.

The V gene is TRBV6-4, the J gene TRBJ2-3; tentatively, D is TRBD2 (6 bases). Trimming took 2 bases from V and 2 from J, leaving 11 bases between them. Per germline, CDR1 MRHNA and CDR2 SNTAGT. The CDR3 consists of 15 residues. The CDR3 DNA sequence: TGTGCCAGCAGTGACGGGCGGGGAGACACAGATACGCAGTATTTT. Translated: CASSDGRGDTDTQYF.

The V and J genes are TRBV28 and TRBJ2-5, with 9 nucleotides matching TRBD1. This CDR3 contains 15 residues. CDR1 MDHEN and CDR2 SYDVKM come from the germline V gene. With 4 bases clipped from V and 5 bases from J, the junction kept 8 bases outside the gene matches. CDR3 bases: TGTGCCAGCAGTTACTCCGGGACAGGGACGGAGACCCAGTACTTC. It codes for CASSYSGTGTETQYF. Based on the CDR3 plus reference TRBV28 and TRBJ2-5, the full variable domain is DVKVTQSSRYLVKRTGEKVFLECVQDMDHENMFWYRQDPGLGLRLIYFSYDVKMKEKGDIPEGYSVSREKKERFSLILESASTNQTSMYLCASSYSGTGTETQYFGPGTRLLVL.

The chain links TRBV6-5 to TRBJ2-5; D is unresolved. Germline V gives CDR1 MNHEY, CDR2 SVGAGI. The CDR3 is 14 amino acids. The V end lost 4 bases, the J end lost 3 bases, and 12 bases lay between the germline ends. CDR3 in amino acids: CASSLGRVEETQYF. The CDR3 nucleotides are TGTGCCAGCAGTTTGGGCCGCGTCGAAGAGACCCAGTACTTC.

This chain joins TRBV4-1 and TRBJ2-5; TRBD1 might be the D (6 bases). The germline CDR1 and CDR2 sequences are MGHRA and YSYEKL. The V and J ends lost 2 bases and 4 bases respectively, with 20 bases between them. This CDR3 comprises 17 residues. The CDR3 here is CASSQTKDSGPGETQYF. CDR3 nucleotides: TGCGCCAGCAGCCAAACTAAGGACAGTGGCCCAGGAGAGACCCAGTACTTC.